This TCR beta chain was found in a study of T-cell memory formation after mild COVID-19. The germline V gene has CDR1 LNHDA and CDR2 SQIVND (reference sequence). The V segment lost 8 bases and the J segment 5 bases; nucleotides outside the gene matches: 3. This CDR3 has 14 amino acids. MiXCR, applied by TCRdb to the 5' RACE reads, yields one record per CDR3 protein. The table includes 150,000 to 200,000 distinct CDR3 sequences, around a third detected once. This clonotype originated in an adult woman who had mild COVID-19 (a few samples of this study predate the infection). Cell type and time point are not known. The rearrangement uses TRBV19 and TRBJ2-1; 13 nucleotides align to TRBD2. Sequencing was carried out using PBMCs or a T cell subset sorted from them (not recorded which). CDR3 region: CASEGLAGHNEQFF. The CDR3 nucleotides read TGTGCCAGTGAGGGACTAGCGGGACACAATGAGCAGTTCTTC.